This T cell receptor (beta chain) was sequenced during a study of T cell responses to AZD1222 COVID-19 vaccine (dated by TCRdb to about 2021). About the full investigation: TCR sequencing covered about 230 trial participants: some 210 given two doses of AZD1222 and 26 given two doses of MenACWY control vaccine. Trial participants were enrolled by age into 18-55, 56-69 and 70-plus year subgroups, with approximately 150, 30 and 60 TCR-sequenced participants respectively.

The CDR3 regions of human TCRbeta chains were subjected to immunosequencing. The authors processed their data as follows. TCRs in the repertoires were matched against a reference library of SARS-CoV-2-specific TCRs that had been generated with the MIRA antigen-specificity platform. Breadth meant the fraction of unique TCRs that were SARS-CoV-2-associated, whereas depth meant the fraction of total T cells that were SARS-CoV-2-associated. Using the MIRA data, each spike-specific TCR was assigned both to the spike region to which the TCR was reactive and to a CD4 or CD8 class. Log10-transformed breadth and depth values were compared by one-way ANOVA with Sidak's multiple comparisons tests. The clones in this table, taken by TCRdb from immuneACCESS, are in-frame only. Not every clone is retained; where verified, under half of the shortfall comes from an unresolved V gene, and the cause of the rest is unknown. V, J and clone size are those of that table, while D and trimming were read from the DNA. In this sample the table shows 150,000 to 200,000 clones, just over 90% of which occur a single time. Jointly, the top ten make up 0.9% to 1.2% of the sample.

This specimen's time point label, per the study, means: about 28 days (+/-7) after the second vaccine dose. Because spike-specific TCR depth and breadth did not differ between the two schedules, AZD1222 recipients who got a second dose at roughly 4 weeks were pooled with those who got a second dose at roughly 12 weeks. Samples from vaccinated people were obtained from the UK trials COV001 and COV002, which included a single-blind randomized controlled phase 2/3 trial of AZD1222 (ChAdOx1 nCoV-19) in healthy adults. Trial participant PBMC samples were collected at day 0 and day 28 after the second dose for TCRbeta chain sequencing. Regarding this clone: The antigen this receptor binds is unknown. Base qualities were left out, and no much larger clone turns up one base away.

The junction shows trimming of 6 bases on V and 6 bases on J, and the gene matches do not reach 12 bases of it. The CDR3 starts with the cysteine, ends with the phenylalanine, and has 15 residues. The only DNA kept is the CDR3, 45 bases in frame from the first base. Based on the germline V gene (reference sequence), the CDR1 and CDR2 sequences are MNHEY and SMNVEV. Summary of the overall study and its limitations: A significant rise in spike-specific TCR breadth and depth was observed after two AZD1222 doses relative to day 0 and relative to MenACWY recipients. Conclusions about previously exposed vaccinees were limited because only 6 or 7 AZD1222 recipients were SARS-CoV-2 seropositive at baseline. Because no day 14 peak-response samples were available, the repertoires could be characterized only after the peak T cell response. Participants were mostly white British and included more females than males, and it was suggested by the authors that clonal diversity may have been underestimated. The 56-69-year group was small, and its depth increase did not reach significance, likely because of low power. The vaccine-associated CD4 TCRs covered the entire spike protein, and the dominant responses fell in regions 160-218 and 743-854. Reportedly, almost half of the unique spike-specific TCRs recognized epitopes lying outside the regions that are mutated in the B.1.351 and B.1.1.7 variants.

This chain joins TRBV27 to TRBJ1-1; 8 nucleotides in the junction match TRBD1. The input for sequencing was peripheral blood, taken 28 days after the second AZD1222 dose. This TCR was recovered from an adult who received the AZD1222 COVID-19 vaccine. CDR3 loop: CASSPRTGWFSEAFF. The DNA sequence follows: TGTGCCAGCAGCCCTAGGACAGGGTGGTTCTCTGAAGCTTTCTTT.